Described below is a single TCR beta chain sequence and its context. The target antigen is unknown. Generated by immunoSEQ multiplex PCR, the TCRdb table keeps only in-frame clones and is missing some. The data contain 37,000 or so clones, almost 95% of them singletons. This entry belongs to a study of T cells in tuberculosis. Overall study: CD1B tetramers identified T cells specific for mycobacterial lipid GMM. Study-level results: Smaller distances to GMM-specific TCRs suggested their expansion in active tuberculosis.

V gave up 4 bases and J gave up 2 bases; unmatched junction bases: 13. From germline, CDR1 is SGDLS and CDR2 YYNGEE. This CDR3 spans 18 amino acids. Latent tuberculosis screening used tuberculin skin test and IGRA at entry. The rearrangement joins TRBV9 to TRBJ1-2, with TRBD1 identical over 11 bases. This sequence was found in a donor between 10 and 35 years old with latent tuberculosis or without tuberculosis infection. Some clones in this sample may be carry-over from other donors' samples. The sample taken for sequencing was PBMCs. CDR3 in amino acids: CASSSGQGAGFLNYGYTF. The DNA for the CDR3 is TGTGCCAGCAGCTCAGGACAGGGGGCGGGATTCCTGAACTATGGCTACACCTTC.